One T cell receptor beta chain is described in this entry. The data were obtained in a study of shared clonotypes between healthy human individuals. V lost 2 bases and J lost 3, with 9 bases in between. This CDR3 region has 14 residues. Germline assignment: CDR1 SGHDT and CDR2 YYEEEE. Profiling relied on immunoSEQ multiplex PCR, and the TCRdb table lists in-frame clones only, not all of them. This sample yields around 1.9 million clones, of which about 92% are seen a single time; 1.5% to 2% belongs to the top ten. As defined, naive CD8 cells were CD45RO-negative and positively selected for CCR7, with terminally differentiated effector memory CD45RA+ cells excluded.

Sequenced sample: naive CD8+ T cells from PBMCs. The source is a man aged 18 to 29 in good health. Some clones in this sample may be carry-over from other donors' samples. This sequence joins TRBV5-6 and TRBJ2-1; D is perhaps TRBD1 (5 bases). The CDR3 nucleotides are TGTGCCAGCAGCTTCGGGCAGGGCTACAATGAGCAGTTCTTC. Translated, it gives CASSFGQGYNEQFF.